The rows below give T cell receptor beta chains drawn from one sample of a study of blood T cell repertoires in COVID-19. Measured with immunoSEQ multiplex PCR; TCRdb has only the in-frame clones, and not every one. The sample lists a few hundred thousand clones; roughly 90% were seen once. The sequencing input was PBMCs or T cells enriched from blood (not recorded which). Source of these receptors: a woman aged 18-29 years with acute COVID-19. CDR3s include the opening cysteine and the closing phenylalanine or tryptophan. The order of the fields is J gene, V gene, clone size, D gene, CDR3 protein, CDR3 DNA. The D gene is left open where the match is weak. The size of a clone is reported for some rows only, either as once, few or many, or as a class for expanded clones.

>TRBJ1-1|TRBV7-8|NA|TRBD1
CASSLSDRVSSRDTEAFF
TGTGCCAGCAGCCTTAGTGACAGGGTATCGTCGAGGGACACTGAAGCTTTCTTT
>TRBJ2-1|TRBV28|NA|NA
CASSSSSDSYNEQFF
TGTGCCAGCAGTTCCTCTAGCGACTCCTACAATGAGCAGTTCTTC
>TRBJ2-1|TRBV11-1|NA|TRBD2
CASSSLAGPSYNEQFF
TGTGCCAGCAGCTCTTTAGCGGGTCCCTCCTACAATGAGCAGTTCTTC
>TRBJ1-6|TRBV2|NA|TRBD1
CASNEDRGYNSPLHF
TGTGCCAGCAACGAGGACAGGGGCTATAATTCACCCCTCCACTTT
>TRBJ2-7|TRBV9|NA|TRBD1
CASSVGAGGVTEQYF
TGTGCCAGCAGCGTTGGTGCAGGGGGCGTCACCGAGCAGTACTTC
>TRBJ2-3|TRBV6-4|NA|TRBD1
CASSPRDRGLGDTQYF
TGTGCCAGCAGTCCCCGGGACAGGGGGCTCGGAGATACGCAGTATTTT
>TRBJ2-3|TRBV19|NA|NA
CASSSPSGTDTQYF
TGTGCCAGTAGTAGTCCCTCGGGCACAGATACGCAGTATTTT
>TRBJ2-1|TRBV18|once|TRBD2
CASSVLAGEPRNEQFF
TGTGCCAGCTCCGTCTTAGCGGGAGAGCCGCGTAATGAGCAGTTCTTC
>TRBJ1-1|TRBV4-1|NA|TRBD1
CASSHYDRGRTEAFF
TGCGCCAGCAGCCACTACGACAGGGGTAGAACTGAAGCTTTCTTT
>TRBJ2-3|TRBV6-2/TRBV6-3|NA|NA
CASSALESTTDTQYF
TGTGCCAGCAGTGCCCTTGAGTCTACCACAGATACGCAGTATTTT
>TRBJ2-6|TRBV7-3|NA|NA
CASSLAGGSGANVLTF
TGTGCCAGCAGCTTAGCGGGCGGCTCTGGGGCCAACGTCCTGACTTTC
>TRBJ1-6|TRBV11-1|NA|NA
CASSPRDYNSPLHF
TGTGCCAGCAGCCCCCGGGATTATAATTCACCCCTCCACTTT
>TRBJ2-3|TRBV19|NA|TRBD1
CASSPDRADTDTQYF
TGTGCCAGTAGTCCGGACAGGGCGGATACAGATACGCAGTATTTT
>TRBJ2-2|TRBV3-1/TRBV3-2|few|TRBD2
CASSLAGASTGELFF
TGTGCCAGCAGCCTAGCGGGAGCGAGCACCGGGGAGCTGTTTTTT
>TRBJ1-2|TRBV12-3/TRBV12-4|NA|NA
CASRQTGNYGYTF
TGTGCCAGCAGACAGACAGGAAACTATGGCTACACCTTC
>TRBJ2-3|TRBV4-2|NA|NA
CASSQDFPRGTDTQYF
TGTGCCAGCAGCCAAGATTTCCCCAGGGGCACAGATACGCAGTATTTT
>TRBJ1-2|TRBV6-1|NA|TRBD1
CASGEDRGNYGYTF
TGTGCCAGCGGTGAAGACAGGGGAAACTATGGCTACACCTTC
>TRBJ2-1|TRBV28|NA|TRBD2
CASSVAGGYNEQFF
TGTGCCAGCAGTGTAGCGGGAGGGTACAATGAGCAGTTCTTC
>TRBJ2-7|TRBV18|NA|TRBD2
CASSPYPGTSELYEQYF
TGTGCCAGCTCACCCTACCCCGGGACTAGCGAACTCTACGAGCAGTACTTC
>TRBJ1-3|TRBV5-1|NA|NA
CASMAVPSGNTIYF
TGCGCCAGCATGGCGGTGCCTTCTGGAAACACCATATATTTT
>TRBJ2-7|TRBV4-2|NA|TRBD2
CASSQEYLGLAASYEQYF
TGTGCCAGCAGCCAAGAATACCTAGGACTAGCAGCATCCTACGAGCAGTACTTC
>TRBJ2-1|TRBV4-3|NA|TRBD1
CASSRGTATYNEQFF
TGCGCCAGCAGCCGAGGGACAGCGACCTACAATGAGCAGTTCTTC
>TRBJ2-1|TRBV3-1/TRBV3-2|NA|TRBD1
CASSPKWDSMEQFF
TGTGCCAGCAGCCCAAAATGGGACAGTATGGAGCAGTTCTTC
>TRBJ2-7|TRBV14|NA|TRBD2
CASSPKPSGRAWVAYEQYF
TGTGCCAGCAGCCCCAAACCTAGCGGGAGGGCCTGGGTAGCCTACGAGCAGTACTTC
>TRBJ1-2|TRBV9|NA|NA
CASSASPLPLHGYTF
TGTGCCAGCAGCGCTAGCCCCTTGCCCCTTCATGGCTACACCTTC
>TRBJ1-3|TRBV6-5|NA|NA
CASKAGSGNTIYF
TGTGCCAGCAAAGCGGGCTCTGGAAACACCATATATTTT
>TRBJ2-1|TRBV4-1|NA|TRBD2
CASSLPGLAVSQFF
TGCGCCAGCAGCCTACCGGGACTAGCGGTTTCGCAGTTCTTC
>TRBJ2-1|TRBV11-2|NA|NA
CASSLEPGDGQDNEQFF
TGTGCCAGCAGCTTAGAGCCGGGGGACGGCCAGGACAATGAGCAGTTCTTC
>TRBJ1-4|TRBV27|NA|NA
CASRARGFEKLFF
TGTGCCAGCAGGGCTAGGGGGTTTGAAAAACTGTTTTTT
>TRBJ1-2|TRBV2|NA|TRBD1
CASSERWAGGKSGYTF
TGTGCCAGCAGTGAAAGGTGGGCAGGGGGCAAGAGTGGCTACACCTTC
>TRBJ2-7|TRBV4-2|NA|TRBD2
CASSQEGTSGVSYEQYF
TGTGCCAGCAGCCAAGAAGGGACTAGCGGGGTCTCCTACGAGCAGTACTTC
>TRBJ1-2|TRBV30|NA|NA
CAWSVLGGAYGYTF
TGTGCCTGGAGTGTACTTGGGGGGGCCTATGGCTACACCTTC
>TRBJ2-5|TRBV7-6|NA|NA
CASSLGGVITETQYF
TGTGCCAGCAGCTTAGGGGGAGTTATAACGGAGACCCAGTACTTC
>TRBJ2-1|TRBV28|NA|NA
CASSLSGGNNEQFF
TGTGCCAGCAGTTTATCCGGAGGCAACAATGAGCAGTTCTTC
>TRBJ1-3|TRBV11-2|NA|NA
CASSLGGTGNTIYF
TGTGCCAGCAGCTTAGGAGGTACTGGAAACACCATATATTTT